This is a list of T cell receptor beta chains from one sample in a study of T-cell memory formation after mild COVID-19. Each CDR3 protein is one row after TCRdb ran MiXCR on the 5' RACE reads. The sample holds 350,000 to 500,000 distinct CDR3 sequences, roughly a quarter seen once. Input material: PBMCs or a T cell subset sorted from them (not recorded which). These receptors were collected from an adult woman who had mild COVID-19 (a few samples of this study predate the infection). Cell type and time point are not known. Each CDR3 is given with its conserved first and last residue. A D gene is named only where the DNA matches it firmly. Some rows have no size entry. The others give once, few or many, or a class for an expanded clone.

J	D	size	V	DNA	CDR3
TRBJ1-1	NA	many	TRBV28	TGTGCCAGCAGTTTGTTGCGGCAGGGACAAAACACTGAAGCTTTCTTT	CASSLLRQGQNTEAFF
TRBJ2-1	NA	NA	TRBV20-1	TGCAGTGCTGAAGGGTACTACAGGGAAAATGAGCAGTTCTTC	CSAEGYYRENEQFF
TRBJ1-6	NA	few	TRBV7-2	TGTGCCAGCAGCTTGTTTGGGGGGGTTAATTCACCCCTCCACTTT	CASSLFGGVNSPLHF
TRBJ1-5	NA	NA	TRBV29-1	TGCAGCGTTATCTGGGGGAACAATCAGCCCCAGCATTTT	CSVIWGNNQPQHF
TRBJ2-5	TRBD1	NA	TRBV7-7	TGTGCCAGCAGCTCCCAGGGGGCCGAGACCCAGTACTTC	CASSSQGAETQYF
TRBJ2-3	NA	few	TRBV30	TGTGCCTGGAGTGTACCCCCCGCGGCGGGAATAGGAGATACGCAGTATTTT	CAWSVPPAAGIGDTQYF
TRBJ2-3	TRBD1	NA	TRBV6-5	TGTGCCAGCAGCCTGACAGGGGGCAAAGATACGCAGTATTTT	CASSLTGGKDTQYF
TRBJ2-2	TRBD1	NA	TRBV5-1	TGCGCCAGCAGCTTGGCAGGACAGGGGGCCTCCGGGGAGCTGTTTTTT	CASSLAGQGASGELFF
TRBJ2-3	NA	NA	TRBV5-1	TGCGCCAGCAGCTTGAATAAGGCGGCAGATACGCAGTATTTT	CASSLNKAADTQYF
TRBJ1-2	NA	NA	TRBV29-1	TGCAGCGTCCAAGCAGGAGTTGGTGGCTACACCTTC	CSVQAGVGGYTF
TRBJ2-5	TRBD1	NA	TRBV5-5	TGTGCCAGCACCCCAACACAGGGGTGGGTTGAGACCCAGTACTTC	CASTPTQGWVETQYF
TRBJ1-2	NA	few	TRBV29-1	TGCAGCGTTCAAGTTAACTATGGCTACACCTTC	CSVQVNYGYTF
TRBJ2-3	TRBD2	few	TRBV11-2	TGTGCCAGCAGCCCCCTAGCGGGGGGCTTAGATACGCAGTATTTT	CASSPLAGGLDTQYF
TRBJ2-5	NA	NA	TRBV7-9	TGTGCCAGCAGCTACCGCCGTAGGGGGGGCGTGGGTCAAGAGACCCAGTACTTC	CASSYRRRGGVGQETQYF
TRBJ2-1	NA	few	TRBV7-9	TGTGCCAGCACGGCGGGACAGTCCTACAATGAGCAGTTCTTC	CASTAGQSYNEQFF
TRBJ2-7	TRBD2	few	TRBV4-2	TGTGCCAGCAGCGCCCGGACTAGCGGGACCACCTACGAGCAGTACTTC	CASSARTSGTTYEQYF
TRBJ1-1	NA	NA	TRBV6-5	TGTGCCAGCAGTTACCGTCTTAACACTGAAGCTTTCTTT	CASSYRLNTEAFF
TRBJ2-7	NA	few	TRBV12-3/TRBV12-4	TGTGCCAGCAGGGGGTGGTACGAGCAGTACTTC	CASRGWYEQYF
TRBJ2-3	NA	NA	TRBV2	TGTGCCAGCAGCGGAACGTTCACAGATACGCAGTATTTT	CASSGTFTDTQYF
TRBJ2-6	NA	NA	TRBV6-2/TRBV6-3	TGTGCCACCCGACAGAGCTCTGGGGCCAACGTCCTGACTTTC	CATRQSSGANVLTF